This TCR beta chain was captured in a study of control samples from healthy donors and cancer patients. Some clones are missing from TCRdb's copy, which holds only in-frame ones; the method was immunoSEQ multiplex PCR. Of about 160,000 clones listed, about 90% are singletons. The V end lost 5 bases, the J end lost 5 bases, and 24 bases lay between the germline ends. Germline V CDR1 and CDR2: SNHLY, FYNNEI. The length of the CDR3 is 17 residues. The gene calls are TRBV2 and TRBJ2-5; maybe TRBD2 (6 bases). The specimen sequenced was blood. The receptor was isolated from a man aged 25-40 years in good health. Written as DNA, the CDR3 is TGTGCCAGCAGTAGGGACTCTCTAAAGAGTTTAGCGGAGACCCAGTACTTC. Its protein is CASSRDSLKSLAETQYF. The entire variable domain, with the rest obtained from reference TRBV2 and TRBJ2-5, is as follows: EPEVTQTPSHQVTQMGQEVILRCVPISNHLYFYWYRQILGQKVEFLVSFYNNEISEKSEIFDDQFSVERPDGSNFTLKIRSTKLEDSAMYFCASSRDSLKSLAETQYFGPGTRLLVL.